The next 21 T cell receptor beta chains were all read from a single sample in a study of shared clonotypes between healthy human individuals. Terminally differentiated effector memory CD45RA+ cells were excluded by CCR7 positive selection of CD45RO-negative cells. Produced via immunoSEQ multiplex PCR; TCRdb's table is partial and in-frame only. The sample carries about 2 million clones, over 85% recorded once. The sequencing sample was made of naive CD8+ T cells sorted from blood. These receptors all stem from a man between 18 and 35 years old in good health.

CDR3 region: CASSPRPPLWENSYEQYF. The CDR3 DNA reads as TGTGCCAGCAGCCCGCGCCCCCCGCTCTGGGAAAACTCCTACGAGCAGTACTTC. The J gene is TRBJ2-7, the V gene TRBV7-2; D call uncertain. The CDR3 spans 18 residues. Germline V gene data show CDR1 as SGHTA and CDR2 as FQGNSA. The V end lost 5 bases, the J end lost 0 bases, and 23 bases lay between the germline ends.

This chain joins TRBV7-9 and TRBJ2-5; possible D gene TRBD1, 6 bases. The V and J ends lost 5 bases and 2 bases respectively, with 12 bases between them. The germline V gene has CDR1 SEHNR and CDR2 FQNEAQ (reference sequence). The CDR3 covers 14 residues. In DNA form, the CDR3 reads TGTGCCAGCAGCCCAACAGGGTATCAAGAGACCCAGTACTTC. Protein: CASSPTGYQETQYF. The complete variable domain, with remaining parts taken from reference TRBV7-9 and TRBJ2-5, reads DTGVSQNPRHKITKRGQNVTFRCDPISEHNRLYWYRQTLGQGPEFLTYFQNEAQLEKSRLLSDRFSAERPKGSFSTLEIQRTEQGDSAMYLCASSPTGYQETQYFGPGTRLLVL.

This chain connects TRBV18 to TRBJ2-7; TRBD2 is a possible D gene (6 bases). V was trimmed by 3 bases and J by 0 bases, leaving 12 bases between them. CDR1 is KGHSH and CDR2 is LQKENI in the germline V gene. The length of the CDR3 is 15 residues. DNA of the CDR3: TGTGCCAGCTCACCGGGACGGGAGATCTCCTACGAGCAGTACTTC. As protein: CASSPGREISYEQYF.

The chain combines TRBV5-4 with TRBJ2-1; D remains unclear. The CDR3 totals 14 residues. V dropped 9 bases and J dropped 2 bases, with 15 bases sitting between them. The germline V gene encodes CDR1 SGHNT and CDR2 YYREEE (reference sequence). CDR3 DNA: TGTGCCATCCCTGGTGGGCACACCTACAATGAGCAGTTCTTC. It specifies CAIPGGHTYNEQFF.

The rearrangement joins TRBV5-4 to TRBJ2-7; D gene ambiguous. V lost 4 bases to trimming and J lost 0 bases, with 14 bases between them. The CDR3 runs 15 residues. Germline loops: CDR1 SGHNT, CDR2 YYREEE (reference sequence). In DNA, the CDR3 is TGTGCCAGCAGCAACTACCCCCCGACCTCCTACGAGCAGTACTTC. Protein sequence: CASSNYPPTSYEQYF.

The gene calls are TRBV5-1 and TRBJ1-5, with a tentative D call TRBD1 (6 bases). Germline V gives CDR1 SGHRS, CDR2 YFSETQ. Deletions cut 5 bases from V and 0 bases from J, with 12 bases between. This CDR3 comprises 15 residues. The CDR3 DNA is TGCGCCAGCAGGGAGGACAGTAATAGCAATCAGCCCCAGCATTTT. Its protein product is CASREDSNSNQPQHF.

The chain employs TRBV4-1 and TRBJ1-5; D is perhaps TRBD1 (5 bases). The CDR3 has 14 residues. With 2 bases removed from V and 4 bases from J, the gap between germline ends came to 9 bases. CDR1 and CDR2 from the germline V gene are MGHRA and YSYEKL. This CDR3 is CASSQLEGNQPQHF. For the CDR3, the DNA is TGCGCCAGCAGCCAACTGGAGGGGAATCAGCCCCAGCATTTT.

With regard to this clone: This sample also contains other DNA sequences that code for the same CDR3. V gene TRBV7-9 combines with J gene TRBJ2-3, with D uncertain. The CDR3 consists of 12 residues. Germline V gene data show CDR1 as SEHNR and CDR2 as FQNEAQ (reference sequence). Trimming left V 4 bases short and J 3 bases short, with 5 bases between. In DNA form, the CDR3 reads TGTGCCAGCAGCTCGCTAACAGATACGCAGTATTTT. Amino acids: CASSSLTDTQYF.

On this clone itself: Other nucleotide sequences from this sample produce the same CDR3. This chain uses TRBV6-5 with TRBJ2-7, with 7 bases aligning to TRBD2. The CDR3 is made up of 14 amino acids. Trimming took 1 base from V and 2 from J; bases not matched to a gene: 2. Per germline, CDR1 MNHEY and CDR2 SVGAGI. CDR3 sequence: CASSYFAGAYEQYF. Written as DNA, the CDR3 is TGTGCCAGCAGTTACTTTGCGGGGGCCTACGAGCAGTACTTC.

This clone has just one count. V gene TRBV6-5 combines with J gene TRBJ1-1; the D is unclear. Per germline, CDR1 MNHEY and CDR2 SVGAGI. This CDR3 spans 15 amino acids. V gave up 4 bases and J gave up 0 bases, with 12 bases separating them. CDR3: CASSFRGDLNTEAFF. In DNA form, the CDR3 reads TGTGCCAGCAGTTTTCGGGGAGACTTGAACACTGAAGCTTTCTTT.

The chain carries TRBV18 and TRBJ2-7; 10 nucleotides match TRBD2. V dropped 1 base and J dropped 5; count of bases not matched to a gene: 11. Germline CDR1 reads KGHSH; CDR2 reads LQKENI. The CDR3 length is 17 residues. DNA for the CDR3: TGTGCCAGCTCACCACTGGGGCTAGCGGGAGATTACGACGAGCAGTACTTC. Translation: CASSPLGLAGDYDEQYF. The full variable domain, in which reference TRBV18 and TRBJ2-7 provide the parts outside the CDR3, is NAGVMQNPRHLVRRRGQEARLRCSPMKGHSHVYWYRQLPEEGLKFMVYLQKENIIDESGMPKERFSAEFPKEGPSILRIQQVVRGDSAAYFCASSPLGLAGDYDEQYFGPGTRLTVT.

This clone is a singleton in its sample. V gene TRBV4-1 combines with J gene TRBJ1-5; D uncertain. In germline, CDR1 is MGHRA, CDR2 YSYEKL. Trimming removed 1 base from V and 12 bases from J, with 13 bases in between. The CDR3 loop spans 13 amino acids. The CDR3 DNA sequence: TGCGCCAGCAGCCAAGTAGGAGGCCTACACCAGCATTTT. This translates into CASSQVGGLHQHF.

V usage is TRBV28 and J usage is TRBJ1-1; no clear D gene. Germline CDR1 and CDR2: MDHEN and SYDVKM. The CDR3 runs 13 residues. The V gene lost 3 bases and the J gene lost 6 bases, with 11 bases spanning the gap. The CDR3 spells CASSLIGVPEAFF. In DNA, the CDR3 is TGTGCCAGCAGTTTGATTGGAGTCCCTGAAGCTTTCTTT.

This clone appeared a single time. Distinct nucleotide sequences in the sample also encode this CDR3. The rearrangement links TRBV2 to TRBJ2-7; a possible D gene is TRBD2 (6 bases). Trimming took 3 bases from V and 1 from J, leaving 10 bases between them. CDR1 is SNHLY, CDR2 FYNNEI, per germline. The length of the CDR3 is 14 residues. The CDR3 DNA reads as TGTGCCAGCAGTGACGCGGGGTTGTCCTACGAGCAGTACTTC. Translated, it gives CASSDAGLSYEQYF.

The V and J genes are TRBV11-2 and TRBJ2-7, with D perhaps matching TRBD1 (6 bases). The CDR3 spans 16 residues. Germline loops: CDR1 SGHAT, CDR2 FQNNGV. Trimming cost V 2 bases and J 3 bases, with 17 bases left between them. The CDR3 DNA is TGTGCCAGCAGCTTACCAGGGGAAGGCAGCTACTACGAGCAGTACTTC. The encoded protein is CASSLPGEGSYYEQYF.

This CDR3 reads CASSLGGGSGTEAFF. The CDR3 DNA is TGTGCCAGCAGCTTGGGCGGGGGGAGTGGCACTGAAGCTTTCTTT. The chain employs TRBV5-6 and TRBJ1-1; tentatively, D is TRBD1 (5 bases). Germline CDR1 is SGHDT and CDR2 is YYEEEE. V was pared by 0 bases and J by 4 bases, with 13 bases between. This CDR3 region has 15 residues. The full variable domain, completed using reference TRBV5-6 and TRBJ1-1, is DAGVTQSPTHLIKTRGQQVTLRCSPKSGHDTVSWYQQALGQGPQFIFQYYEEEERQRGNFPDRFSGHQFPNYSSELNVNALLLGDSALYLCASSLGGGSGTEAFFGQGTRLTVV.

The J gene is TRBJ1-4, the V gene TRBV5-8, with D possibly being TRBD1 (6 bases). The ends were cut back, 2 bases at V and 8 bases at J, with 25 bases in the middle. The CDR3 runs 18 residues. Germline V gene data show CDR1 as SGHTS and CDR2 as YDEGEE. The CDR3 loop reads CASSFSRPQGLDQEKLFF. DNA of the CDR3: TGTGCCAGCAGCTTCTCCCGCCCGCAGGGGTTAGACCAGGAAAAACTGTTTTTT.

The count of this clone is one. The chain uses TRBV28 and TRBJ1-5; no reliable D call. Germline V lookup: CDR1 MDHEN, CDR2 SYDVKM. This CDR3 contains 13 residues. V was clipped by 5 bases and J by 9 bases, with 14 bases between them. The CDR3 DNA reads TGTGCCAGCAGTCCCGCTCCAGGTGCGCCCCAGCATTTT. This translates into CASSPAPGAPQHF.

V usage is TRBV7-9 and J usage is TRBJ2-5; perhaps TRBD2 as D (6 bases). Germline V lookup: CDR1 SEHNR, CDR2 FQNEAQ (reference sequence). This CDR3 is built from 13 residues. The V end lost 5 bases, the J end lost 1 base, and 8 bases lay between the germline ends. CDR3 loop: CASSAGSQETQYF. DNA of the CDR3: TGTGCCAGCAGCGCGGGGAGCCAAGAGACCCAGTACTTC.

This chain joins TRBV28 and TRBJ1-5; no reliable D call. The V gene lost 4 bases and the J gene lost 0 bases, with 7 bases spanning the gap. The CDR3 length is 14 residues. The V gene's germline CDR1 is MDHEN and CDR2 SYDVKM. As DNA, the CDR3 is TGTGCCAGCAGTTCAGGAATTAGCAATCAGCCCCAGCATTTT. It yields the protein CASSSGISNQPQHF. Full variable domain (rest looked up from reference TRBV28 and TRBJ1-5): DVKVTQSSRYLVKRTGEKVFLECVQDMDHENMFWYRQDPGLGLRLIYFSYDVKMKEKGDIPEGYSVSREKKERFSLILESASTNQTSMYLCASSSGISNQPQHFGDGTRLSIL.

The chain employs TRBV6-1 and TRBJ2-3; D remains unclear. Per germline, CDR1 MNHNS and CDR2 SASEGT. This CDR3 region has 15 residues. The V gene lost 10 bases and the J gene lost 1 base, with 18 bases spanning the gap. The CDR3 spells CATADLSIRTDTQYF. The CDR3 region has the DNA TGTGCCACTGCGGACCTCTCGATCCGCACAGATACGCAGTATTTT.